This T cell receptor beta chain was sequenced during a study of CD8 T cells in Susac syndrome. Study-wide points: The number of individuals included in the study's TCR sequencing and HLA analysis was acknowledged as relatively small.

An amount of RNA that ranged from roughly 0.5 to 1 ug was reverse transcribed with random hexamers. MiXCR was run by TCRdb on the immunoSEQ multiplex PCR reads, yielding one entry per CDR3 protein. The profile shows approximately 200,000 distinct CDR3 sequences, roughly nine tenths of them singletons. On this clonotype: Its antigen is currently unknown.

Sequencing of TCR beta, carried out with a high-throughput approach, was applied to CD8+ and CD4+ T cells from the blood. The specimen sequenced was CD8+ T cells from PBMCs. The TCR sequence derives from a human donor with multiple sclerosis.

The CDR3 spells CSVVTSGRAEAFF. DNA of the CDR3: TGCAGCGTGGTCACCTCAGGGAGGGCTGAAGCTTTCTTT. This rearrangement joins TRBV29-1 to TRBJ1-1; TRBD1 might be the D (5 bases). Trimming pared 6 bases from V and 6 bases from J, leaving 17 bases between. Germline lookup yields CDR1 SQVTM and CDR2 ANQGSEA. The length of the CDR3 is 13 residues.